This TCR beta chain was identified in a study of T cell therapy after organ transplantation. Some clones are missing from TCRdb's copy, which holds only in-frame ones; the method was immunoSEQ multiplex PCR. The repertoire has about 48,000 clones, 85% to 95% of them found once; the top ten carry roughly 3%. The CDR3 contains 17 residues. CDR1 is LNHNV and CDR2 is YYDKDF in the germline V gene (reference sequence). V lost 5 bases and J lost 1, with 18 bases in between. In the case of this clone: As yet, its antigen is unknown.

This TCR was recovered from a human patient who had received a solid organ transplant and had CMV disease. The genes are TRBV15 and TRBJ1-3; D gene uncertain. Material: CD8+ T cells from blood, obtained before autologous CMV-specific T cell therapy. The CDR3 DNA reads TGTGCCACCAGCCGTTCAGAGAAGAGGAGATCTGGAAACACCATATATTTT. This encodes CATSRSEKRRSGNTIYF.